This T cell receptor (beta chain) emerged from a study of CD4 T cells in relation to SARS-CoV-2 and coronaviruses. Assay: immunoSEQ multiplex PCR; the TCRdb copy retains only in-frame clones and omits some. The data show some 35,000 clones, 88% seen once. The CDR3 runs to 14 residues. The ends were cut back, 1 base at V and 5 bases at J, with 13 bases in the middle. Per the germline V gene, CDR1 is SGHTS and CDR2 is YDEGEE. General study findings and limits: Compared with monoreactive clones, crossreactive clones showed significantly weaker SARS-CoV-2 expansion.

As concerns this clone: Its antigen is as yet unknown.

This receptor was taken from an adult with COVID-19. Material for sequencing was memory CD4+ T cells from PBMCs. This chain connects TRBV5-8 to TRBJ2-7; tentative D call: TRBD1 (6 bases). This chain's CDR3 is CASSLITGLNEQYF. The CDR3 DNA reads TGTGCCAGCAGCTTGATAACAGGGCTGAACGAGCAGTACTTC.